The 11 T cell receptor beta chains reported below all come from one sample, sequenced in a study of blood T cell repertoires in COVID-19. Assay: immunoSEQ multiplex PCR; the TCRdb copy retains only in-frame clones and omits some. The sample yields 400,000 to 500,000 clones, just over 85% seen once. The material sequenced was peripheral blood. The receptor set was obtained from a woman aged 25 to 39 with active or convalescent COVID-19.

The chain combines TRBV5-1 with TRBJ1-4; 8 positions match TRBD1. The CDR3 contains 15 residues. CDR1 is SGHRS, CDR2 YFSETQ, per germline. The V gene end was trimmed by 4 bases and the J gene end by 6 bases; junction bases not matched to a gene: 8. The CDR3: CASSRRTGSDEKLFF. The CDR3 DNA is TGCGCCAGCAGCAGGAGGACAGGGTCGGATGAAAAACTGTTTTTT.

The chain carries TRBV5-1 and TRBJ1-1; TRBD1 agrees at 7 bases. The V gene end was trimmed by 3 bases and the J gene end by 4 bases; junction bases not matched to a gene: 9. CDR3 length: 15 residues. Germline values: CDR1 SGHRS, CDR2 YFSETQ. The CDR3 protein is CASSSPTGMSTEAFF. CDR3 nucleotides: TGCGCCAGCAGCTCCCCGACAGGGATGAGCACTGAAGCTTTCTTT.

This clone was seen once. This chain links TRBV7-9 with TRBJ2-1, with D maybe TRBD2 (5 bases). The CDR3 extends over 15 amino acids. The V end was cut by 5 bases, the J end by 8 bases, with 19 bases between. The germline V gene encodes CDR1 SEHNR and CDR2 FQNEAQ (reference sequence). The CDR3 here is CASSKVGSMGDEQFF. CDR3 DNA sequence: TGTGCCAGCAGCAAAGTGGGCAGCATGGGAGATGAGCAGTTCTTC.

The chain uses TRBV6-5 and TRBJ1-1; D remains ambiguous. The V gene's germline CDR1 is MNHEY and CDR2 SVGAGI. The CDR3 loop spans 11 amino acids. V was clipped by 8 bases and J by 1 base, with 5 bases between them. The CDR3 region is CASEQNTEAFF. The CDR3 nucleotides read TGTGCCAGCGAACAGAACACTGAAGCTTTCTTT.

This rearrangement joins TRBV7-9 to TRBJ2-1; the D gene is possibly TRBD2 (5 bases). The CDR3 is 11 residues long. Trimming stripped 5 bases from V and 12 bases from J, with 11 bases between. The germline gives CDR1 SEHNR, CDR2 FQNEAQ (reference sequence). This CDR3 is CASSMTIWQFF. CDR3 coding DNA: TGTGCCAGCAGCATGACTATCTGGCAGTTCTTC.

V and J are TRBV28 and TRBJ1-2, with 7 bases aligning to TRBD1. Losses at the gene ends were 5 bases for V and 7 bases for J; bases not matched to a gene: 7. Germline V lookup: CDR1 MDHEN, CDR2 SYDVKM. The CDR3 runs to 13 residues. The CDR3 loop reads CASSLTGNIGYTF. Here the CDR3 DNA reads TGTGCCAGCAGTCTGACAGGGAATATTGGCTACACCTTC.

In this sample, this clone turned up once. The chain recombines TRBV6-4 with TRBJ1-1; 10 bases are shared with TRBD1. Per germline, CDR1 MRHNA and CDR2 SNTAGT. V dropped 3 bases and J dropped 0; count of bases not matched to a gene: 4. The CDR3 runs 16 residues. CDR3 coding DNA: TGTGCCAGCAGTGAGTGGGGACAGGGGCTGAACACTGAAGCTTTCTTT. It translates to CASSEWGQGLNTEAFF.

V is TRBV4-1 and J is TRBJ2-7; weak D call: TRBD2 (6 bases). The CDR3 consists of 15 residues. Trimming took 1 base from V and 0 from J, leaving 10 bases between them. The germline gives CDR1 MGHRA, CDR2 YSYEKL. CDR3 sequence: CASSQGWGDSYEQYF. In DNA form, the CDR3 reads TGCGCCAGCAGCCAAGGGTGGGGGGACTCCTACGAGCAGTACTTC.

This clone was seen a handful of times. The chain uses TRBV10-1 and TRBJ1-4, with D perhaps matching TRBD1 (6 bases). The germline V and J ends were trimmed by 0 bases and 7 bases, with 9 bases remaining between them. Germline CDR1 and CDR2: WNHNN and SYGVQD (reference sequence). The length of the CDR3 is 14 residues. Here the CDR3 DNA reads TGCGCCAGCAGTGAGTCGGGACATAGTGAAAAACTGTTTTTT. Translating it yields CASSESGHSEKLFF.

The count of this clone is one. The V gene is TRBV15, the J gene TRBJ1-2; D remains unclear. Trimming pared 4 bases from V and 5 bases from J, leaving 8 bases between. The CDR3 length is 12 residues. Germline V CDR1 and CDR2: LNHNV, YYDKDF (reference sequence). Here the CDR3 reads CATSKGGYGYTF. As DNA, the CDR3 is TGTGCCACCAGCAAGGGAGGATATGGCTACACCTTC.

On this clone itself: The identical CDR3 is also encoded by other nucleotide sequences in the sample. This rearrangement joins TRBV29-1 to TRBJ1-1, with a possible D match to TRBD1 (5 bases). The CDR3 is made up of 12 amino acids. V was pared by 3 bases and J by 1 base, with 6 bases between. Per the germline V gene, CDR1 is SQVTM and CDR2 is ANQGSEA. The chain's CDR3 is CSVDRGNTEAFF. Written as DNA, the CDR3 is TGCAGCGTTGATAGGGGGAACACTGAAGCTTTCTTT. Together with reference TRBV29-1 and TRBJ1-1, the CDR3 gives the full variable domain: SAVISQKPSRDICQRGTSLTIQCQVDSQVTMMFWYRQQPGQSLTLIATANQGSEATYESGFVIDKFPISRPNLTFSTLTVSNMSPEDSSIYLCSVDRGNTEAFFGQGTRLTVV.